This paragraph covers one T cell receptor beta chain sequence. This CDR3 region has 14 residues. Germline V CDR1 and CDR2: MDHEN, SYDVKM. Trimming took off 3 bases at V and 3 bases at J, with 12 bases between the two ends. This record comes from a study of blood T cell repertoires in COVID-19. Study context: Italy, Spain and the United States were the sources of the convalescent and acute COVID-19 samples. T cells, B-cell-depleted T cells, or PBMCs provided the cDNA or gDNA that served as material.

As originally analysed: Counts of nucleated cells, estimated from reference gene primer amplification, were obtained. Libraries were prepared by immunoSEQ multiplex PCR; TCRdb keeps only in-frame clonotypes and omits some of them. The V and J calls and clone size are taken from that table; D and trimming were inferred from the DNA. The sample consists of over 200,000 clones, around 88% of them appearing once. The receptor's source is a woman aged 45 to 65 with acute or convalescent COVID-19. The material sequenced was peripheral blood. The chain joins TRBV28 to TRBJ2-7, with TRBD2 as a possible D gene (5 bases). CDR3 protein: CASSFPGVGYEQYF. The CDR3 nucleotides read TGTGCCAGCAGTTTCCCCGGGGTTGGCTACGAGCAGTACTTC.